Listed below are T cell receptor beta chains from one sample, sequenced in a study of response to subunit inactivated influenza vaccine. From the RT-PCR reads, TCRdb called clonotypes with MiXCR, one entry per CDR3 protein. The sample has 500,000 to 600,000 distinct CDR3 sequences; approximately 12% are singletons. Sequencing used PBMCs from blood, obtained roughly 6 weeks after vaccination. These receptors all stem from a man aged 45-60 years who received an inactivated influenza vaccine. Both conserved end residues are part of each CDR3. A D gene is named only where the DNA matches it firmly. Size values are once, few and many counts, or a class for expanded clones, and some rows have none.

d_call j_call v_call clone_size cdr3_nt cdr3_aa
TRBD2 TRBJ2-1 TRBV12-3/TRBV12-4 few TGTGCCAGCAGTTTAAGGGCGGGAGGCCGTAATGAGCAGTTCTTC CASSLRAGGRNEQFF
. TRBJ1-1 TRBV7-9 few TGTTCCAGCAGCTCAAGGGGGATGAACACTGAAGCTTTCTTT CSSSSRGMNTEAFF
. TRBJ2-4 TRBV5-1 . TGCGCCAGCAGCGTCGATGGGGGGAGGAACATTCAGTACTTC CASSVDGGRNIQYF
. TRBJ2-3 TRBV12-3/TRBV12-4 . TGTGCCAGCTCCCAAGTACGGGGCTGGCGTTCTAGCACAGATACGCAGTATTTT CASSQVRGWRSSTDTQYF
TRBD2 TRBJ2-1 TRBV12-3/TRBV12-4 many TGTGCCAGCAGTTTAGAGGATTGGGGTAGCGGGAGGGGTGAGCAGTTCTTC CASSLEDWGSGRGEQFF
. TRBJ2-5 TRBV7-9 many TGTGCCAGCAGCCCGTCTCCGGACTGGGAGACCCAGTACTTC CASSPSPDWETQYF
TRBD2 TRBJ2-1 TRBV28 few TGTGCCAGCAGCCCCGGGACTAGACGGGAGCAGTTCTTC CASSPGTRREQFF
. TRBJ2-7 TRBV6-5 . TGTGCCAGCAGTTACTCGTATGCTTACGAGCAGTACTTC CASSYSYAYEQYF
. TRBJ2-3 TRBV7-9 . TGTGCCAGCAGCCCACTGGACAGTAGTACAGATACGCAGTATTTT CASSPLDSSTDTQYF
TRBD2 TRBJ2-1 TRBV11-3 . TGTGCCAGCAGCCAGGGACTAGCGCAAGAAACATACAATGAGCAGTTCTTC CASSQGLAQETYNEQFF
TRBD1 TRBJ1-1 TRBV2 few TGTGCCAGCAGTGAGACAGGGATAACTTTCTTT CASSETGITFF
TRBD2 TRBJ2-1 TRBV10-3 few TGTGCCACCCAGGGACTAGCGGGAGGCCGATACTACAATGAGCAGTTCTTC CATQGLAGGRYYNEQFF
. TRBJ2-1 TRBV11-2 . TGTGCCAGCAGCCTGGGGACGCCGAACAATGAGCAGTTCTTC CASSLGTPNNEQFF
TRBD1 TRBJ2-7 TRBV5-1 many TGCGCCAGCAGCTTGGTAAGCCCGGGACAGGGGGTTTACGAGCAGTACTTC CASSLVSPGQGVYEQYF
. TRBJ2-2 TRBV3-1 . TGTGCCAGCAGCCCAGGGCCTCGGGTGGGGGAGCTGTTTTTT CASSPGPRVGELFF
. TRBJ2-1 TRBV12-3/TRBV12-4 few TGTGCCAGCAGTTTACTTTTAGCGTCGAGCCAGTTCTTC CASSLLLASSQFF
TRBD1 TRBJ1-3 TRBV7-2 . TGTGCCAGCAGCCCCGACAGGGCTGGAAACACCATATATTTT CASSPDRAGNTIYF
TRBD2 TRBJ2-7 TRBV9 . TGTGCCAGCAGCGTAGAACTAGCGGGAGTCTACGAGCAGTACTTC CASSVELAGVYEQYF
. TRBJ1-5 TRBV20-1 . TGCAGAGCTAGGGAAGTGCGGGCGCCTATGAGCAATCAGCCCCAGCATTTT CRAREVRAPMSNQPQHF
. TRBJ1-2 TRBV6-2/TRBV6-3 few TGTGCCAGCAGTTTACATGCGGCGGAGGGGTATGGCTACACCTTC CASSLHAAEGYGYTF
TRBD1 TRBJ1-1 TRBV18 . TGTGCCAGCTCGGAGACAGGGGGCCGACTGCTTGCTGAAGCTTTCTTT CASSETGGRLLAEAFF
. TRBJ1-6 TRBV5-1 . TGCGCCAGCCGGCCCGGGGGAGGACAATCACCCCTCCACTTT CASRPGGGQSPLHF
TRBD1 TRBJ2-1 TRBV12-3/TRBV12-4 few TGTGCCAGCAGTGTAGACAGGGGAATCTACAATGAGCAGTTCTTC CASSVDRGIYNEQFF
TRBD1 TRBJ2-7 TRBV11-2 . TGTGCCAGCAGCCCAAGTACCGGGACAGTCAACGAGCAGTACTTC CASSPSTGTVNEQYF
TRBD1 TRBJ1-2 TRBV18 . TGTGCCAGCTCACTGGGGACAGACCCCTATGGCTACACCTTC CASSLGTDPYGYTF
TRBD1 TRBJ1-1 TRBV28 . TGTGCCAGCAGCGTGGACAGGGTCTTAGACCTCGAGAACACTGAAGCTTTCTTT CASSVDRVLDLENTEAFF